Sequencing of this TCR beta chain was carried out in a study of beta chain features in type 1 diabetes. This clone was observed a few times. The antigen is undetermined. V dropped 4 bases and J dropped 7 bases, with 10 bases sitting between them. This CDR3 comprises 11 residues. Looked up from germline, CDR1 is DFQATT and CDR2 is SNEGSKA (reference sequence). cDNA synthesis used the whole RNA isolate, giving expressed TCRB sequences. The table came from immunoSEQ multiplex PCR; TCRdb's copy has only in-frame clones and leaves some out. The sample carries 150,000 to 200,000 clones, 9% recorded once. Study-level findings and limits: A moderate, significant TCRB CDR3 shortening appeared in type 1 diabetes across four CD4+ subsets.

Sequences were obtained from central memory CD4+ T cells from blood. The V and J genes are TRBV20-1 and TRBJ1-2; perhaps TRBD1 as D (5 bases). The clonotype originates from a woman aged 25 to 45 with type 1 diabetes. The CDR3 DNA reads as TGCAGTGCTACGGCCGGGGGTGGCTACACCTTC. This encodes CSATAGGGYTF.